One and the same sample provided the 27 T cell receptor beta chains below, sequenced in a study of beta chain features in type 1 diabetes. Study-level findings and limits: Shorter TCRB CDR3s, moderately but significantly so, were found in Type 1 diabetes patients in all four CD4+ subsets.

The investigators reverse transcribed all of the isolated RNA, so they sequenced expressed TCRB transcripts. The assay was immunoSEQ multiplex PCR, and TCRdb's table has in-frame clones only and misses some. The sample lists around 250,000 clones, roughly 14% occurring once. The antigens of these receptors remain unknown. The source material was naive CD4+ T cells from blood. The receptors shown here come from a man younger than 45 with type 1 diabetes.

In this sample, this clone turned up a few times. V usage is TRBV7-8 and J usage is TRBJ2-5, with a tentative D call TRBD2 (5 bases). Germline-derived CDR1 and CDR2 are SGHVS and FQNEAQ. Trimming left V 7 bases short and J 1 base short, with 10 bases between. This CDR3 has 13 residues. CDR3 sequence (DNA): TGTGCCAGCACCCGCCGGGGCCAAGAGACCCAGTACTTC. Translated: CASTRRGQETQYF.

This clone has more than one count but fewer than ten. The chain joins TRBV18 to TRBJ2-1; a weak D match, TRBD2 (6 bases). The CDR3 extends over 16 amino acids. With 3 bases removed from V and 7 bases from J, the gap between germline ends came to 19 bases. The germline V gene has CDR1 KGHSH and CDR2 LQKENI. CDR3 loop: CASSPRSGGRGNEQFF. CDR3 DNA: TGTGCCAGCTCACCCCGCTCCGGAGGGCGAGGGAATGAGCAGTTCTTC.

This clone was counted once. The V and J genes are TRBV10-1 and TRBJ2-5, with D maybe TRBD1 (5 bases). The CDR3 sequence is 13 residues long. Germline V CDR1 and CDR2: WNHNN, SYGVQD (reference sequence). The ends were cut back, 3 bases at V and 5 bases at J, with 10 bases in the middle. CDR3 residues: CASSESGLETQYF. The CDR3 region has the DNA TGCGCCAGCAGTGAATCAGGGTTGGAGACCCAGTACTTC.

The chain has TRBV5-4 and TRBJ2-1; D is possibly TRBD1 (5 bases). The CDR3 spans 16 residues. Trimming left V 0 bases short and J 4 bases short, with 14 bases between. The germline CDR1 and CDR2 sequences are SGHNT and YYREEE (reference sequence). The CDR3 DNA reads TGTGCCAGCAGCTTGGTTCATGGGGCCGAGTACAATGAGCAGTTCTTC. It yields the protein CASSLVHGAEYNEQFF.

The chain has TRBV18 and TRBJ2-5; tentatively, D is TRBD1 (5 bases). The V end lost 5 bases, the J end lost 4 bases, and 14 bases lay between the germline ends. In germline, CDR1 is KGHSH, CDR2 LQKENI. This CDR3 region has 14 residues. CDR3 nucleotides: TGTGCCAGCTCATCAGGACATATCCTAGAGACCCAGTACTTC. It translates to CASSSGHILETQYF.

J is TRBJ1-1 and V is TRBV5-1; 9 bases match TRBD1. V shed 0 bases, J shed 4 bases, and the junction held 4 bases outside the gene matches. The CDR3 totals 15 residues. Germline values: CDR1 SGHRS, CDR2 YFSETQ. CDR3 sequence (DNA): TGCGCCAGCAGCTTGGACGGACAGGGGAGCACTGAAGCTTTCTTT. Its translation: CASSLDGQGSTEAFF.

The rearrangement links TRBV29-1 to TRBJ1-4; a weak D match, TRBD1 (5 bases). Germline lookup yields CDR1 SQVTM and CDR2 ANQGSEA. V lost 6 bases, J lost 8 bases, and 13 bases lay in between. This CDR3 is 12 amino acids long. The CDR3 protein is CSVEAKGEKLFF. The CDR3 DNA follows: TGCAGCGTCGAGGCAAAGGGGGAAAAACTGTTTTTT.

The chain combines TRBV30 with TRBJ1-3; 7 bases align to TRBD1. CDR3 length equals 14 residues. Germline V gene lookup returns CDR1 GTSNPN and CDR2 SVGIG (reference sequence). The V segment lost 2 bases and the J segment 5 bases; nucleotides outside the gene matches: 6. The CDR3 bases are TGTGCCTGGAGTCCGACAGGGCGTCGAAACACCATATATTTT. Its translation is CAWSPTGRRNTIYF.

This clone appeared a few times. CDR3 loop: CASSSDTQYF. CDR3 DNA sequence: TGTGCCAGCAGTAGTGATACGCAGTATTTT. J is TRBJ2-3 and V is TRBV7-9; no reliable D call. Germline V gene sequence: CDR1 SEHNR, CDR2 FQNEAQ (reference sequence). Trimming cost V 6 bases and J 6 bases, with 4 bases left between them. The CDR3 is 10 residues long.

This clone was picked up a small number of times. V and J are TRBV7-9 and TRBJ1-1; TRBD1 agrees at 12 bases. The V gene end was trimmed by 3 bases and the J gene end by 6 bases; junction bases not matched to a gene: 11. Germline CDR1 reads SEHNR; CDR2 reads FQNEAQ (reference sequence). The CDR3 covers 17 residues. CDR3 coding DNA: TGTGCCAGCAGCTTCGCCGGGACAGGGGGCTTTCTTGCTGAAGCTTTCTTT. Translation: CASSFAGTGGFLAEAFF.

Only a few counts were recorded for this clone. The chain combines TRBV4-1 with TRBJ1-1; TRBD1 aligns across 7 bases. This CDR3 has 15 residues. Looked up from germline, CDR1 is MGHRA and CDR2 is YSYEKL. V lost 4 bases, J lost 1 base, and 6 bases stayed unmatched. CDR3 nucleotides: TGCGCCAGCAGCCCCCGACAGGGCCAGAACACTGAAGCTTTCTTT. It is translated as CASSPRQGQNTEAFF.

To note about this clone: Other DNA sequences in the same sample also yield this CDR3. The rearrangement links TRBV7-9 to TRBJ1-4; D gene unclear. The CDR3 has 14 amino acids. Trimming took off 1 base at V and 2 bases at J, with 5 bases between the two ends. Germline assignment: CDR1 SEHNR and CDR2 FQNEAQ (reference sequence). CDR3 protein: CASSLGQTNEKLFF. The CDR3 DNA reads TGTGCCAGCAGCTTAGGGCAGACTAATGAAAAACTGTTTTTT.

The chain joins TRBV27 to TRBJ2-3; no clear D. The germline V gene has CDR1 MNHEY and CDR2 SMNVEV (reference sequence). Trimming cost V 6 bases and J 6 bases, with 22 bases left between them. The CDR3 has 16 amino acids. DNA for the CDR3: TGTGCCAGCAGCCAATCGGCTAGTCGGTCTGCGGATACGCAGTATTTT. It is translated as CASSQSASRSADTQYF.

This clone was counted a few times. The chain couples TRBV27 to TRBJ2-3; 14 nucleotides align to TRBD2. The CDR3 covers 17 residues. From germline, CDR1 is MNHEY and CDR2 SMNVEV (reference sequence). V trimming: 5 bases; J trimming: 4 bases; junction bases outside the gene matches: 8. The CDR3 coding sequence is TGTGCCAGCAGTCCCGGGACTAGCGGGAGTCGGTCAGATACGCAGTATTTT. Translation: CASSPGTSGSRSDTQYF.

This clone came up a few times. The chain has TRBV5-1 and TRBJ2-1, with TRBD2 matching over 7 bases. Germline CDR1 SGHRS, CDR2 YFSETQ. J was trimmed by 5 bases and V by 3 bases; bases with no gene match: 5. This CDR3 comprises 14 residues. CDR3: CASSWAGDNNEQFF. The CDR3 nucleotides read TGCGCCAGCAGCTGGGCGGGAGATAACAATGAGCAGTTCTTC.

V is TRBV29-1 and J is TRBJ2-3; TRBD2 aligns across 8 bases. This CDR3 is 14 amino acids long. Germline CDR1 is SQVTM and CDR2 is ANQGSEA. Trimming removed 4 bases from V and 2 bases from J; junction bases left unmatched: 5. The chain's CDR3 is CSVVLAGTTDTQYF. The CDR3 region has the DNA TGCAGCGTTGTGTTAGCGGGAACCACAGATACGCAGTATTTT.

This clone occurred a few times. The chain couples TRBV28 to TRBJ1-2; TRBD1 might be the D (6 bases). This CDR3 has 13 residues. V was cut by 6 bases and J by 2 bases, with 10 bases left in between. Germline V gene lookup returns CDR1 MDHEN and CDR2 SYDVKM. CDR3 region: CASSAGTNYGYTF. DNA for the CDR3: TGTGCCAGCAGCGCAGGGACAAACTATGGCTACACCTTC.

Here the CDR3 reads CAWSVGTGQETQYF. The CDR3 DNA reads as TGTGCCTGGAGTGTAGGGACTGGCCAAGAGACCCAGTACTTC. The V gene is TRBV30, the J gene TRBJ2-5, with D possibly matching TRBD2 (6 bases). The CDR3 runs to 14 residues. V was shortened by 0 bases and J by 1 base, with 9 bases between the two germline ends. Per the germline V gene, CDR1 is GTSNPN and CDR2 is SVGIG (reference sequence). The variable domain in full, with the rest retrieved from reference TRBV30 and TRBJ2-5, is SQTIHQWPATLVQPVGSPLSLECTVEGTSNPNLYWYRQAAGRGLQLLFYSVGIGQISSEVPQNLSASRPQDRQFILSSKKLLLSDSGFYLCAWSVGTGQETQYFGPGTRLLVL.

This clone was detected a few times. V and J are TRBV9 and TRBJ2-1; 9 bases agree with TRBD1. J lost 7 bases, V lost 3 bases, and 11 bases had no gene match. Germline V gene data show CDR1 as SGDLS and CDR2 as YYNGEE. The CDR3 spans 16 residues. In DNA form, the CDR3 reads TGTGCCAGCAGCGAGAGGGGACAGGGACTCGGGAATGAGCAGTTCTTC. Encoded protein: CASSERGQGLGNEQFF.

This clone has only a few counts. This chain uses TRBV5-1 with TRBJ2-5; 7 bases fit TRBD2. Trimming removed 3 bases from V and 1 base from J; junction bases left unmatched: 6. CDR3 length equals 15 residues. Germline V CDR1 and CDR2: SGHRS, YFSETQ. CDR3 in DNA: TGCGCCAGCAGCTGGGCTAGCGGACCCCAAGAGACCCAGTACTTC. Protein: CASSWASGPQETQYF.

The V call is TRBV7-2, the J call TRBJ2-1; 9 nucleotides align to TRBD2. This CDR3 comprises 14 residues. After removal of 5 bases from V and 9 bases from J, the junction contained 8 bases not matched to a gene. Germline CDR1 reads SGHTA; CDR2 reads FQGNSA. CDR3 amino acids: CASSRGGGAGEQFF. CDR3 nucleotide sequence: TGTGCCAGCAGCCGGGGCGGGGGGGCCGGTGAGCAGTTCTTC.

The chain combines TRBV20-1 with TRBJ2-7, with unresolved D. V gave up 0 bases and J gave up 3 bases, with 3 bases separating them. The CDR3 is made up of 11 amino acids. The V gene's germline CDR1 is DFQATT and CDR2 SNEGSKA (reference sequence). As DNA, the CDR3 is TGCAGTGCTAGAGATTACTACGAGCAGTACTTC. This gives the protein CSARDYYEQYF.

This chain joins TRBV11-2 and TRBJ1-6; D call uncertain. CDR3 length: 15 amino acids. Per germline, CDR1 SGHAT and CDR2 FQNNGV. V lost 5 bases, J lost 7 bases, and 15 bases lay in between. CDR3 in amino acids: CASSRVGVENSPLHF. The DNA of the CDR3 is TGTGCCAGCAGCCGCGTCGGGGTGGAGAATTCACCCCTCCACTTT.

The chain links TRBV19 to TRBJ2-7; D may be TRBD2 (6 bases). The CDR3 is 13 amino acids. Trimming took 9 bases from V and 11 from J, leaving 23 bases between them. CDR1 LNHDA and CDR2 SQIVND come from the germline V gene (reference sequence). This chain's CDR3 is CASLGRRPMVEYF. In nucleotides, the CDR3 is TGTGCCAGCCTAGGGAGGAGGCCCATGGTGGAGTACTTC.

J is TRBJ1-2 and V is TRBV7-2; 7 nucleotides agree with TRBD1. Trimming took 7 bases from V and 0 from J; bases not matched to a gene: 8. The CDR3 sequence is 15 residues long. Germline V gene data show CDR1 as SGHTA and CDR2 as FQGNSA. In nucleotides, the CDR3 is TGTGCCAGCACCAAGGGGGCGGTCGCTAACTATGGCTACACCTTC. Translating gives CASTKGAVANYGYTF.

The sample holds a few counts of this clone. The chain combines TRBV4-1 with TRBJ1-1; D might be TRBD1 (5 bases). This CDR3 spans 15 amino acids. The V end was cut by 2 bases, the J end by 0 bases, with 10 bases between. CDR1 and CDR2 from the germline V gene are MGHRA and YSYEKL. This CDR3 reads CASSQTDRLNTEAFF. DNA for the CDR3: TGCGCCAGCAGCCAAACTGACAGACTGAACACTGAAGCTTTCTTT.

This clone has just a few counts. The chain uses TRBV5-1 and TRBJ1-1; D is possibly TRBD1 (5 bases). V lost 4 bases to trimming and J lost 0 bases, with 13 bases between them. Germline V gene data show CDR1 as SGHRS and CDR2 as YFSETQ. This CDR3 spans 15 amino acids. CDR3 nucleotides: TGCGCCAGCAGCATAGCCGGGACTGTGAACACTGAAGCTTTCTTT. This codes for CASSIAGTVNTEAFF.